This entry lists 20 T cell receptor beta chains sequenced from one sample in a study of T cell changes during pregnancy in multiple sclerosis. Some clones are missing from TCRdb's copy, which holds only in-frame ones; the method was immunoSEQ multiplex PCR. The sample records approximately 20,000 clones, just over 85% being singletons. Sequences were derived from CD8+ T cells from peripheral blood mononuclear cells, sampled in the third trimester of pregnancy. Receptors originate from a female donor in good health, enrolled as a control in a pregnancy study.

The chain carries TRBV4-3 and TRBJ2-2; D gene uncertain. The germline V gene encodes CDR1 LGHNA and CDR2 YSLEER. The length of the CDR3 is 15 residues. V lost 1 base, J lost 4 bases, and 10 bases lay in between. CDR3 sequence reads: CASSQGVSTTGELFF. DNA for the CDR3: TGCGCCAGCAGCCAAGGGGTTAGCACCACCGGGGAGCTGTTTTTT.

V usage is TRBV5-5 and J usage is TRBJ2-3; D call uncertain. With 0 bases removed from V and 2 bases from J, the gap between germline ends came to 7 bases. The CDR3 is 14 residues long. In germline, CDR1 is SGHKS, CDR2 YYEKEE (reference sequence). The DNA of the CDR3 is TGTGCCAGCAGCTTGGAATTCCTCACAGATACGCAGTATTTT. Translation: CASSLEFLTDTQYF.

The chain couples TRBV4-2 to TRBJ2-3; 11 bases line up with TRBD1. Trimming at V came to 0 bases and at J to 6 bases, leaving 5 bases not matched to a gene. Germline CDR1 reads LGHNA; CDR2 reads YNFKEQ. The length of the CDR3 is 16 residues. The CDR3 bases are TGTGCCAGCAGCCAAGATCTCGGACAGGGGGCTGATACGCAGTATTTT. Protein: CASSQDLGQGADTQYF.

The CDR3 loop reads CASSLNRRETQYF. In DNA form, the CDR3 reads TGTGCCAGCAGCTTAAACAGGCGGGAGACCCAGTACTTC. The chain recombines TRBV7-2 with TRBJ2-5, with a possible D match to TRBD1 (5 bases). Trimming shortened V by 2 bases and J by 5 bases, and 9 bases separated the two germline ends. Germline V gene lookup returns CDR1 SGHTA and CDR2 FQGNSA. CDR3 length equals 13 residues.

CDR3 sequence (DNA): TGTGCCAGCTCACCAGGCACAGGGGGTCCCTACGAGCAGTACTTC. It specifies CASSPGTGGPYEQYF. The chain links TRBV18 to TRBJ2-7, with 8 bases that match TRBD1. Germline V CDR1 and CDR2: KGHSH, LQKENI. This CDR3 comprises 15 residues. The V gene end was trimmed by 2 bases and the J gene end by 2 bases; junction bases not matched to a gene: 5. Combining the CDR3 with reference TRBV18 and TRBJ2-7 gives the whole variable domain NAGVMQNPRHLVRRRGQEARLRCSPMKGHSHVYWYRQLPEEGLKFMVYLQKENIIDESGMPKERFSAEFPKEGPSILRIQQVVRGDSAAYFCASSPGTGGPYEQYFGPGTRLTVT.

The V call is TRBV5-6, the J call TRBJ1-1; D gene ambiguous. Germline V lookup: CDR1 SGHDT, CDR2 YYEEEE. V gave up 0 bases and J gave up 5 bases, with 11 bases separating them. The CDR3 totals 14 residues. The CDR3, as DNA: TGTGCCAGCAGCTTGGGGACCGGAGGGACTGAAGCTTTCTTT. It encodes CASSLGTGGTEAFF.

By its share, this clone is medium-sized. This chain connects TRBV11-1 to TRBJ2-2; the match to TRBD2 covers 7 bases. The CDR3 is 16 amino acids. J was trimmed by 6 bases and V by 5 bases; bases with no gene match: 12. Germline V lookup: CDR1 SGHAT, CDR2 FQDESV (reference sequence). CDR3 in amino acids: CASSPPGGGTAGELFF. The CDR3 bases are TGTGCCAGCAGCCCCCCTGGGGGGGGAACAGCCGGGGAGCTGTTTTTT.

CDR3 protein: CASSRLTGTATNEKLFF. The CDR3 DNA follows: TGCGCCAGCAGCCGACTCACAGGAACTGCAACTAATGAAAAACTGTTTTTT. J is TRBJ1-4 and V is TRBV4-3; D possibly corresponds to TRBD1 (5 bases). V lost 4 bases and J lost 0, with 15 bases in between. CDR1 and CDR2 (germline): LGHNA, YSLEER. The length of the CDR3 is 17 residues.

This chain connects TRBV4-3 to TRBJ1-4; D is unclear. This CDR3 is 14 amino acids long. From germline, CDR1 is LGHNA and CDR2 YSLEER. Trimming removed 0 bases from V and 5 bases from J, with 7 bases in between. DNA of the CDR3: TGCGCCAGCAGCCAAGAATACGGGAATGAAAAACTGTTTTTT. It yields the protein CASSQEYGNEKLFF.

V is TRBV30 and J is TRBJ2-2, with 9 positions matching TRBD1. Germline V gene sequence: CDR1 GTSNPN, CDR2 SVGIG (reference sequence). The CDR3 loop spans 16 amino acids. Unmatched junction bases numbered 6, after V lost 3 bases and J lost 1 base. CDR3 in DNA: TGTGCCTGGAGGGAACAGGGGGCGGTGAACACCGGGGAGCTGTTTTTT. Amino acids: CAWREQGAVNTGELFF.

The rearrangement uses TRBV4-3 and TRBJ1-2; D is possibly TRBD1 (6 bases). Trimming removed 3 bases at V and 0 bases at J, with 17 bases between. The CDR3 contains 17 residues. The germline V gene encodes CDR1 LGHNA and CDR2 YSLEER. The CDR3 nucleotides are TGCGCCAGCAGCCACGAGGGGGTCGGCGGTCCTAACTATGGCTACACCTTC. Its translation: CASSHEGVGGPNYGYTF.

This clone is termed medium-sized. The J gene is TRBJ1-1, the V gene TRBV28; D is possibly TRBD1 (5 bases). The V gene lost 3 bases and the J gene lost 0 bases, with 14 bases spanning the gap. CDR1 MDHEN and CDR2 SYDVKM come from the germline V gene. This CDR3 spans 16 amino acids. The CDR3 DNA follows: TGTGCCAGCAGTTTCACAGGTATTTCCCTGAACACTGAAGCTTTCTTT. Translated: CASSFTGISLNTEAFF.

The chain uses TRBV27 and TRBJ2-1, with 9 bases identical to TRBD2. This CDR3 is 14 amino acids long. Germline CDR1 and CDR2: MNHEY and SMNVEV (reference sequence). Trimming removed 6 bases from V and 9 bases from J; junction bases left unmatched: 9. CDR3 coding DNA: TGTGCCAGCAGCCCCCTCGGCGGGGGGGGTGAGCAGTTCTTC. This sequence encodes CASSPLGGGGEQFF.

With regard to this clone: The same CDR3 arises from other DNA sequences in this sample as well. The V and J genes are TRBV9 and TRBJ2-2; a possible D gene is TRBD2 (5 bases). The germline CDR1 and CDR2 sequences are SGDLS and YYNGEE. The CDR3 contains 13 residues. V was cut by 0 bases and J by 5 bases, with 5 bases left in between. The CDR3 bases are TGTGCCAGCAGCGTAGGCGGGACCGGGGAGCTGTTTTTT. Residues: CASSVGGTGELFF.

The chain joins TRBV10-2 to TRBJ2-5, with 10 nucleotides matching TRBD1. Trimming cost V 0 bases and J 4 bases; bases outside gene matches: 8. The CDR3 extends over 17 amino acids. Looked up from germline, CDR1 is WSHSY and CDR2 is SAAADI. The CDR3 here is CASSESFWDRGGETQYF. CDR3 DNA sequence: TGCGCCAGCAGTGAGTCTTTCTGGGACAGGGGAGGAGAGACCCAGTACTTC.

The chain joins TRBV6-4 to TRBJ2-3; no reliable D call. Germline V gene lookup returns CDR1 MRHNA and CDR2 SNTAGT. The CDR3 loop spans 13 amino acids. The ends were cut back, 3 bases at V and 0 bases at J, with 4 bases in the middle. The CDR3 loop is CASSERSTDTQYF. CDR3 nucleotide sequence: TGTGCCAGCAGTGAGCGGAGCACAGATACGCAGTATTTT.

CDR3 amino acids: CASSTDGGGKENYGYTF. CDR3 DNA: TGTGCCAGCAGCACCGACGGGGGAGGTAAAGAGAACTATGGCTACACCTTC. J is TRBJ1-2 and V is TRBV5-6, with D possibly being TRBD1 (5 bases). V dropped 4 bases and J dropped 2 bases, with 21 bases sitting between them. This CDR3 region has 17 residues. Germline assignment: CDR1 SGHDT and CDR2 YYEEEE. Complete variable domain (other parts from reference TRBV5-6 and TRBJ1-2): DAGVTQSPTHLIKTRGQQVTLRCSPKSGHDTVSWYQQALGQGPQFIFQYYEEEERQRGNFPDRFSGHQFPNYSSELNVNALLLGDSALYLCASSTDGGGKENYGYTFGSGTRLTVV.

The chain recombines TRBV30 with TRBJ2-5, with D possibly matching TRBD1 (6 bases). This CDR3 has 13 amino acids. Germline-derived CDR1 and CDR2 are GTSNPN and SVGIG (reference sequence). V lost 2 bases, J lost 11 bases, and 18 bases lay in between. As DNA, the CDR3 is TGTGCCTGGAGTTCCGGGCAGGGGAACGGGCAGTACTTC. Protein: CAWSSGQGNGQYF.

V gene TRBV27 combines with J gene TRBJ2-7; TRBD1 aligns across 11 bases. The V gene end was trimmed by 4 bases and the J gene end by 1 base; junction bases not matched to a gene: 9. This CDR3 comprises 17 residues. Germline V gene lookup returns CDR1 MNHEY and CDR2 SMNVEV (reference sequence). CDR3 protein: CASSYNRGQGDSYEQYF. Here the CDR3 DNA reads TGTGCCAGCAGTTACAACCGGGGACAGGGGGATTCCTACGAGCAGTACTTC.

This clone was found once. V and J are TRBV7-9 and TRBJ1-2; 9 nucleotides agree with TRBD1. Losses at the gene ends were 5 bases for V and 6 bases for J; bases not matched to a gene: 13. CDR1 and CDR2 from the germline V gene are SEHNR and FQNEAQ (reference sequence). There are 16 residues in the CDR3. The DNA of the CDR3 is TGTGCCAGCAGCCAACGGGACAGGGCCGCCGTGGATGGCTACACCTTC. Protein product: CASSQRDRAAVDGYTF.